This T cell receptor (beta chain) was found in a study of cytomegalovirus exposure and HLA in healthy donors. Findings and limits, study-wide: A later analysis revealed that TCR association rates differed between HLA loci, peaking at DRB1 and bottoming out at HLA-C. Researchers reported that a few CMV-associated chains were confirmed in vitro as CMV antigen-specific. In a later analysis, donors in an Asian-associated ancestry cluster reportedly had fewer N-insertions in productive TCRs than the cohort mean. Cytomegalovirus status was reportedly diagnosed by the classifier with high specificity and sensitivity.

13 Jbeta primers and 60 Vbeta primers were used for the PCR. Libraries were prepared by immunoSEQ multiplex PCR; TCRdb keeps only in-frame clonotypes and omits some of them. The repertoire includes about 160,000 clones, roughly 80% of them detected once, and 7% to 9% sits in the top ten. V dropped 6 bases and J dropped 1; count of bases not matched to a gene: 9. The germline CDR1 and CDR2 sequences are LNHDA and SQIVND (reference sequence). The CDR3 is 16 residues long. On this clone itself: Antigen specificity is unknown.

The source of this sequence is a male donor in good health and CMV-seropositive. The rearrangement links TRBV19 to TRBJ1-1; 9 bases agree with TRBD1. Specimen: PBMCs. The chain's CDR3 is CASSVGSGQGNTEAFF. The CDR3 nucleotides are TGTGCCAGTAGCGTGGGGTCGGGACAGGGGAACACTGAAGCTTTCTTT.